This entry describes one T cell receptor (beta chain). Original processing notes: Counts of nucleated cells, estimated from reference gene primer amplification, were obtained. Repertoires were generated with immunoSEQ multiplex PCR, while TCRdb's copy carries only in-frame clones and drops some. Clone size and the V and J calls come from that table; the DNA yielded D and trimming. The sample records roughly 100,000 clones, 80% to 95% being singletons. This sample is part of a study of blood T cell repertoires in COVID-19. Study overall: T cells, B-cell-depleted T cells, or PBMCs provided the cDNA or gDNA that served as material.

The V and J ends lost 4 bases and 0 bases respectively, with 13 bases between them. Germline V lookup: CDR1 KGHSH, CDR2 LQKENI. The CDR3 has 16 residues. The chain employs TRBV18 and TRBJ2-1; possible D gene TRBD2, 6 bases. This sequence originates from a man in his late teens or twenties with acute or convalescent COVID-19. The sample consisted of peripheral blood. The CDR3 spells CASSHSSVSSYNEQFF. The CDR3 DNA sequence: TGTGCCAGCTCACATTCTAGCGTTAGCTCCTACAATGAGCAGTTCTTC.